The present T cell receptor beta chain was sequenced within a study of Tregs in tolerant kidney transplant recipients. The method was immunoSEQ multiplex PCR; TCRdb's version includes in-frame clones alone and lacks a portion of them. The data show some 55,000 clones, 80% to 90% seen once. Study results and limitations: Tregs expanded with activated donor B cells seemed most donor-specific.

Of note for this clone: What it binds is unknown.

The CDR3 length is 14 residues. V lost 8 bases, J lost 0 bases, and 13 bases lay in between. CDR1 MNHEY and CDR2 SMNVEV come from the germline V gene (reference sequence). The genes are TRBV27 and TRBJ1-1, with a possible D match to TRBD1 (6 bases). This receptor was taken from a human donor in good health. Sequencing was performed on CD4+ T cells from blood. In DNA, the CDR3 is TGTGCCAGCCGCCCCGCAGGGGTGAACACTGAAGCTTTCTTT. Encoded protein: CASRPAGVNTEAFF.